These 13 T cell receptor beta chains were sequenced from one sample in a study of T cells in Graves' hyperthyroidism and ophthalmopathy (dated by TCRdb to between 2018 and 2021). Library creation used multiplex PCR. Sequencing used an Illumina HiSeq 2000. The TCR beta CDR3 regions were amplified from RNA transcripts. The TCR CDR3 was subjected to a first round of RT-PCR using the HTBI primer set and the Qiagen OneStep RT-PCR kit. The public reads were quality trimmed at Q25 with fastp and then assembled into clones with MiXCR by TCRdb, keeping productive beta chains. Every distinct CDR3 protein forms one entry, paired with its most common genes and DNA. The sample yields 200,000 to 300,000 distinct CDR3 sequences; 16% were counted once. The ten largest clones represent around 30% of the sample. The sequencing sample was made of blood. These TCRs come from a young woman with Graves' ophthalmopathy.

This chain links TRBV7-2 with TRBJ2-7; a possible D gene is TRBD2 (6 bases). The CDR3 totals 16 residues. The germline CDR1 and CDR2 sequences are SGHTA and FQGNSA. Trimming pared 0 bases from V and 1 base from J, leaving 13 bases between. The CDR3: CASSLALAEASYEQYF. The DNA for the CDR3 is TGTGCCAGCAGCTTAGCTTTAGCGGAGGCGTCCTACGAGCAGTACTTC.

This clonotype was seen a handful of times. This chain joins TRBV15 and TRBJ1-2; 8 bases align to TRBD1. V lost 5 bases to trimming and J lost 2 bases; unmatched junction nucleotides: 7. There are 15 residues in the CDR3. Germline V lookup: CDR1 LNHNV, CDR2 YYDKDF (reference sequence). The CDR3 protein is CATSGGQGKNYGYTF. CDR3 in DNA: TGTGCCACCAGCGGAGGACAGGGAAAGAACTATGGCTACACCTTC.

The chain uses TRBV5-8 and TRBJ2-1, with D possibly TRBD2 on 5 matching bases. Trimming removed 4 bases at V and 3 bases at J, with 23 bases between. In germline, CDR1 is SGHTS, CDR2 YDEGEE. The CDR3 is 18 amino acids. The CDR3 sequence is CASSQKLGFGLIYNEQFF. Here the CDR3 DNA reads TGTGCCAGCAGCCAAAAACTAGGCTTTGGTCTGATCTACAATGAGCAGTTCTTC.

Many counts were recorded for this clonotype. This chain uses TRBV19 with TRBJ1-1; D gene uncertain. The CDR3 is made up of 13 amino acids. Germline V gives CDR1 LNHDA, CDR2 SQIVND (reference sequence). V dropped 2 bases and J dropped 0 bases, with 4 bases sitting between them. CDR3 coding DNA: TGTGCCAGTAGTATAACGGTGAACACTGAAGCTTTCTTT. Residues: CASSITVNTEAFF. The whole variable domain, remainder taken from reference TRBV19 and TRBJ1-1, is DGGITQSPKYLFRKEGQNVTLSCEQNLNHDAMYWYRQDPGQGLRLIYYSQIVNDFQKGDIAEGYSVSREKKESFPLTVTSAQKNPTAFYLCASSITVNTEAFFGQGTRLTVV.

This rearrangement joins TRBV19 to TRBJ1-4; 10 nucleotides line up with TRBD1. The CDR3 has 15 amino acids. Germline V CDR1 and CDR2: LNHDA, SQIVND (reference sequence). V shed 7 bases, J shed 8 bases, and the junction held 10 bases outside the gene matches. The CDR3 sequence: CASNDRGRAEEKLFF. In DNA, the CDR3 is TGTGCCAGTAACGACAGGGGGCGCGCGGAGGAAAAACTGTTTTTT.

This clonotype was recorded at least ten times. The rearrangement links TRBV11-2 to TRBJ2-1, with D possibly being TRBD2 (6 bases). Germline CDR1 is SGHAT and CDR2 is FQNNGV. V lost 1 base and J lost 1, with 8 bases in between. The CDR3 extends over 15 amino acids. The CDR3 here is CASSLVAGSYNEQFF. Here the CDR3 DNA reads TGTGCCAGCAGCTTAGTGGCGGGGTCCTACAATGAGCAGTTCTTC.

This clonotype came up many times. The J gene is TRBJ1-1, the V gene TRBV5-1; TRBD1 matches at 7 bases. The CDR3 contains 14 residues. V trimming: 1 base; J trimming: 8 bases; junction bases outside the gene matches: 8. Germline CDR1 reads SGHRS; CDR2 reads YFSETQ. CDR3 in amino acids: CASSLTDRPWEAFF. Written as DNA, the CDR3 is TGCGCCAGCAGCTTGACGGACAGGCCCTGGGAAGCTTTCTTT.

The CDR3 reads CASSEVPTPEGYTF. The CDR3, as DNA: TGTGCCAGCAGTGAAGTGCCGACACCCGAAGGCTACACCTTC. This chain links TRBV2 with TRBJ1-2, with D unclear. CDR1 and CDR2 from the germline V gene are SNHLY and FYNNEI. V lost 1 base and J 8 bases, leaving 14 bases between the germline ends. The CDR3 loop spans 14 amino acids.

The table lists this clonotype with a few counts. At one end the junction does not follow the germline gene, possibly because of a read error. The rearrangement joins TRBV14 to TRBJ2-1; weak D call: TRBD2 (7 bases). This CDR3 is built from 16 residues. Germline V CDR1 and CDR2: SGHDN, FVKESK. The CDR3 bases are TGTGCCAGCAGCCAAGAGAGACTAGCAGGGGACAATGAGCAGCTCTTC. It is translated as CASSQERLAGDNEQLF. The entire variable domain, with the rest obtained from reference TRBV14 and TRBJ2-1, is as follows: EAGVTQFPSHSVIEKGQTVTLRCDPISGHDNLYWYRRVMGKEIKFLLHFVKESKQDESGMPNNRFLAERTGGTYSTLKVQPAELEDSGVYFCASSQERLAGDNEQLFGPGTRLTVL.

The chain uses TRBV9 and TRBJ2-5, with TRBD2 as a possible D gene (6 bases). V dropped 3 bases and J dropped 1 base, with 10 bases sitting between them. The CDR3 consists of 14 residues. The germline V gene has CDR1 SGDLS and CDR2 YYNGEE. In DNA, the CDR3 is TGTGCCAGCAGCGCAGGGACTCGCCAAGAGACCCAGTACTTC. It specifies CASSAGTRQETQYF.

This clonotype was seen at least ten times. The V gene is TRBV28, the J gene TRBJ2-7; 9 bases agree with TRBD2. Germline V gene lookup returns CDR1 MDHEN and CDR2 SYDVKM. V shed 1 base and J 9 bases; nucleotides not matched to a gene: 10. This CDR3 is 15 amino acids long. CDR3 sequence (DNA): TGTGCCAGCAGTTTATTACCGCCGGGACTAGCAGGGCAGTACTTC. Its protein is CASSLLPPGLAGQYF.

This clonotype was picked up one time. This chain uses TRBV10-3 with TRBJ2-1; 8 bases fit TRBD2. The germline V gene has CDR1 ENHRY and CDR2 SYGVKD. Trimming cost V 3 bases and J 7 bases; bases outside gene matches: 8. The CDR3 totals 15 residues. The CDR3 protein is CAISDIGSGDNEQFF. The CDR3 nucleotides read TGTGCCATCAGTGATATTGGTAGCGGGGATAATGAGCAGTTCTTC.

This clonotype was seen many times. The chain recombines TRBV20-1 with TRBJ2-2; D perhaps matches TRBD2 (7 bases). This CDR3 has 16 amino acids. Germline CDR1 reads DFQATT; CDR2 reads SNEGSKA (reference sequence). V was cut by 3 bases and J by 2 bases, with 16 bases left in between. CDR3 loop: CSARLHPGGNTGELFF. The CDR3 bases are TGCAGTGCTAGGCTTCACCCGGGGGGCAACACCGGGGAGCTGTTTTTT.